The rows below give T cell receptor beta chains drawn from one sample of a study of blood T cell repertoires in COVID-19. The table came from immunoSEQ multiplex PCR; TCRdb's copy has only in-frame clones and leaves some out. This sample has around 310,000 clones, with around 89% found just once. The specimen sequenced was peripheral blood. These TCRs come from a woman in her 40s with COVID-19, enrolled during active disease. CDR3s include the opening cysteine and the closing phenylalanine or tryptophan. A D gene is named only where the DNA matches it firmly. Clone size, where shown, is once, few, many, or a class for clones that have expanded.

abundance: -; j_gene: TRBJ1-4; d_gene: TRBD1; len: 16; v_gene: TRBV7-8; CDR3nt: TGTGCCAGCAGCCTTGATAGACAGGGGGTTGGTGAAAAACTGTTTTTT; CDR3aa: CASSLDRQGVGEKLFF
abundance: few; j_gene: TRBJ2-7; d_gene: -; len: 14; v_gene: TRBV27; CDR3nt: TGTGCCAGCAGTCCTAAGACCTTCGCGGGCGAGCAGTACTTC; CDR3aa: CASSPKTFAGEQYF
abundance: few; j_gene: TRBJ1-1; d_gene: -; len: 15; v_gene: TRBV7-3; CDR3nt: TGTGCCAGCAGCTTAATGGCCGCCGGGGACACTGAAGCTTTCTTT; CDR3aa: CASSLMAAGDTEAFF
abundance: -; j_gene: TRBJ2-7; d_gene: TRBD1; len: 14; v_gene: TRBV27; CDR3nt: TGTGCCAGCAGGGGGACAGGGAGGGGGTACGAGCAGTACTTC; CDR3aa: CASRGTGRGYEQYF
abundance: -; j_gene: TRBJ2-6; d_gene: -; len: 15; v_gene: TRBV7-3; CDR3nt: TGTGCCAGCAGCCAAGCGGGCTCCGGGGCCAACGTCCTGACTTTC; CDR3aa: CASSQAGSGANVLTF
abundance: -; j_gene: TRBJ1-4; d_gene: -; len: 15; v_gene: TRBV5-1; CDR3nt: TGCGCCAGCAGCTTGCGTTTCCAGGGGACTGAAAAACTGTTTTTT; CDR3aa: CASSLRFQGTEKLFF
abundance: -; j_gene: TRBJ2-7; d_gene: -; len: 15; v_gene: TRBV3-1/TRBV3-2; CDR3nt: TGTGCCAGCAGCTTAACCACACAGGGAACCTACGAGCAGTACTTC; CDR3aa: CASSLTTQGTYEQYF
abundance: -; j_gene: TRBJ1-2; d_gene: -; len: 14; v_gene: TRBV19; CDR3nt: TGTGCCAGTAGTATTATGACAGGCCTCTATGGCTACACCTTC; CDR3aa: CASSIMTGLYGYTF
abundance: -; j_gene: TRBJ2-5; d_gene: TRBD1; len: 15; v_gene: TRBV6-6; CDR3nt: TGTGCCAGCAGGGACACAGGGGGCGCGCCGGACCTCCAGTACTTC; CDR3aa: CASRDTGGAPDLQYF
abundance: -; j_gene: TRBJ1-2; d_gene: -; len: 12; v_gene: TRBV6-5; CDR3nt: TGTGCCAGCAGTTCATTTAACTATGGCTACACCTTC; CDR3aa: CASSSFNYGYTF
abundance: -; j_gene: TRBJ2-2; d_gene: -; len: 13; v_gene: TRBV7-6; CDR3nt: TGTGCCAGCAGCAACAGGCTTACCGGGGAGCTGTTTTTT; CDR3aa: CASSNRLTGELFF
abundance: -; j_gene: TRBJ1-2; d_gene: TRBD1; len: 20; v_gene: TRBV2; CDR3nt: TGTGCCAGCAGTGAAGGCCAGGGGGCCAACCCTTTGCAGGGCCTTTATGGCTACACCTTC; CDR3aa: CASSEGQGANPLQGLYGYTF
abundance: -; j_gene: TRBJ2-1; d_gene: -; len: 12; v_gene: TRBV28; CDR3nt: TGTGCCAGCAAGGCAGGCTCTTCTGAGCAGTTCTTC; CDR3aa: CASKAGSSEQFF
abundance: -; j_gene: TRBJ2-3; d_gene: TRBD2; len: 17; v_gene: TRBV7-4; CDR3nt: TGTGCCAGCAGCTTTCTGTCTAGCGGGGTGAGCACAGATACGCAGTATTTT; CDR3aa: CASSFLSSGVSTDTQYF
abundance: -; j_gene: TRBJ2-1; d_gene: -; len: 15; v_gene: TRBV30; CDR3nt: TGTGCCTGGGGAGGGGAGATCCGGAGCAACAATGAGCAGTTCTTC; CDR3aa: CAWGGEIRSNNEQFF
abundance: -; j_gene: TRBJ2-3; d_gene: TRBD1; len: 17; v_gene: TRBV18; CDR3nt: TGTGCCAGCTCGCCGGGACAGGGGGCTTTACGCACAGATACGCAGTATTTT; CDR3aa: CASSPGQGALRTDTQYF
abundance: once; j_gene: TRBJ1-5; d_gene: TRBD1; len: 14; v_gene: TRBV10-3; CDR3nt: TGTGCCATCAGGAGTACAGGGGGCAATCAGCCCCAGCATTTT; CDR3aa: CAIRSTGGNQPQHF
abundance: -; j_gene: TRBJ2-1; d_gene: TRBD2; len: 15; v_gene: TRBV7-2; CDR3nt: TGTGCCAGCAGCTTAGAAGCGGGGGGGCCCCATGAGCAGTTCTTC; CDR3aa: CASSLEAGGPHEQFF
abundance: -; j_gene: TRBJ2-3; d_gene: -; len: 17; v_gene: TRBV24-1; CDR3nt: TGTGCCACCAGTGATGCCACAGGGTCTCTGATCACAGATACGCAGTATTTT; CDR3aa: CATSDATGSLITDTQYF
abundance: -; j_gene: TRBJ2-7; d_gene: -; len: 13; v_gene: TRBV4-3; CDR3nt: TGCGCCAGCAGCCAAGATACACCCTACGAGCAGTACTTC; CDR3aa: CASSQDTPYEQYF
abundance: -; j_gene: TRBJ1-4; d_gene: TRBD1; len: 14; v_gene: TRBV19; CDR3nt: TGTGCCAGTACCTTATTACAGGGGAGGGAAAAACTGTTTTTT; CDR3aa: CASTLLQGREKLFF
abundance: once; j_gene: TRBJ1-5; d_gene: -; len: 12; v_gene: TRBV28; CDR3nt: TGTGCCAGCAGGACGACACTTCAGCCCCAGCATTTT; CDR3aa: CASRTTLQPQHF
abundance: -; j_gene: TRBJ1-2; d_gene: -; len: 12; v_gene: TRBV28; CDR3nt: TGTGCCTCTATGGGCCCTAACTATGGCTACACCTTC; CDR3aa: CASMGPNYGYTF
abundance: -; j_gene: TRBJ2-6; d_gene: -; len: 12; v_gene: TRBV28; CDR3nt: TGTGCCAGCCATGCTGGGGCCAACGTCCTGACTTTC; CDR3aa: CASHAGANVLTF
abundance: once; j_gene: TRBJ1-5; d_gene: TRBD1; len: 17; v_gene: TRBV6-1; CDR3nt: TGTGCCAGCAGTGAAGACCTATTGGCAGGGGGAGGTCAGCCCCAGCATTTT; CDR3aa: CASSEDLLAGGGQPQHF
abundance: -; j_gene: TRBJ2-1; d_gene: TRBD2; len: 15; v_gene: TRBV5-1; CDR3nt: TGCGCCAGCAGCTTAAGCGGGGGGGCCATCAATGAGCAGTTCTTC; CDR3aa: CASSLSGGAINEQFF
abundance: -; j_gene: TRBJ2-5; d_gene: TRBD2; len: 15; v_gene: TRBV19; CDR3nt: TGTGCCAGTAGTGGAGGGACTAGCGGGGCCGAGACCCAGTACTTC; CDR3aa: CASSGGTSGAETQYF
abundance: -; j_gene: TRBJ2-3; d_gene: TRBD2; len: 15; v_gene: TRBV7-2; CDR3nt: TGTGCCAGCAGCCTCGGACTAGCGGATGCAGATACGCAGTATTTT; CDR3aa: CASSLGLADADTQYF
abundance: -; j_gene: TRBJ2-1; d_gene: TRBD1; len: 10; v_gene: TRBV30; CDR3nt: TGTGCCGGTGACAGGACAGGAAAGTTCTTC; CDR3aa: CAGDRTGKFF
abundance: -; j_gene: TRBJ2-2; d_gene: TRBD1; len: 16; v_gene: TRBV19; CDR3nt: TGTGCCAGTAGTATTATGGGGACAGGGATCACCGGGGAGCTGTTTTTT; CDR3aa: CASSIMGTGITGELFF
abundance: -; j_gene: TRBJ1-1; d_gene: -; len: 14; v_gene: TRBV6-5; CDR3nt: TGTGCCAGCAGTTACAGGCCAGGCTATACTGAAGCTTTCTTT; CDR3aa: CASSYRPGYTEAFF
abundance: -; j_gene: TRBJ1-1; d_gene: -; len: 11; v_gene: TRBV12-3/TRBV12-4; CDR3nt: TGTGCCAGCGGTCGCGGCACTGAAGCTTTCTTT; CDR3aa: CASGRGTEAFF
abundance: -; j_gene: TRBJ1-4; d_gene: -; len: 16; v_gene: TRBV6-6; CDR3nt: TGTGCCAGCAGCGACCCGGTGGGGGCGCGAAATGAAAAACTGTTTTTT; CDR3aa: CASSDPVGARNEKLFF
abundance: -; j_gene: TRBJ1-5; d_gene: -; len: 14; v_gene: TRBV9; CDR3nt: TGTGCCAGCAGCGTAGGGACACGCAATCAGCCCCAGCATTTT; CDR3aa: CASSVGTRNQPQHF
abundance: -; j_gene: TRBJ1-5; d_gene: -; len: 15; v_gene: TRBV6-6; CDR3nt: TGTGCCAGCAGTTACACCAGGGTAAACAATCAGCCCCAGCATTTT; CDR3aa: CASSYTRVNNQPQHF
abundance: few; j_gene: TRBJ2-7; d_gene: TRBD1; len: 16; v_gene: TRBV19; CDR3nt: TGTGCCAGTAGTACGACAGGGGCCCAGAGCTCCTACGAGCAGTACTTC; CDR3aa: CASSTTGAQSSYEQYF
abundance: -; j_gene: TRBJ2-3; d_gene: -; len: 17; v_gene: TRBV4-3; CDR3nt: TGCGCCAGCAGCCGAAATTGGCGGACAACGAACACAGATACGCAGTATTTT; CDR3aa: CASSRNWRTTNTDTQYF
abundance: -; j_gene: TRBJ2-3; d_gene: TRBD2; len: 18; v_gene: TRBV13; CDR3nt: TGTGCCAGCAGCTTAGGACTAGCGGGGGGGCCGTCTGCAGATACGCAGTATTTT; CDR3aa: CASSLGLAGGPSADTQYF
abundance: -; j_gene: TRBJ1-2; d_gene: -; len: 16; v_gene: TRBV5-8; CDR3nt: TGTGCCAGCAGCTTCTCTCCTCGACTAGGGGTCCATGGCTACACCTTC; CDR3aa: CASSFSPRLGVHGYTF
abundance: few; j_gene: TRBJ1-5; d_gene: -; len: 12; v_gene: TRBV4-3; CDR3nt: TGCGCCAGCAGCCAAGTCGGGGGGCCCCAGCATTTT; CDR3aa: CASSQVGGPQHF
abundance: once; j_gene: TRBJ2-1; d_gene: -; len: 11; v_gene: TRBV12-3/TRBV12-4; CDR3nt: TGTGCCAGCGCCCCCGGCGGGGAGCAGTTCTTC; CDR3aa: CASAPGGEQFF
abundance: -; j_gene: TRBJ1-3; d_gene: -; len: 14; v_gene: TRBV18; CDR3nt: TGTGCCAGCTCACCACCATCCCAGGGAAACACCATATATTTT; CDR3aa: CASSPPSQGNTIYF
abundance: once; j_gene: TRBJ1-1; d_gene: -; len: 14; v_gene: TRBV5-6; CDR3nt: TGTGCCAGCAGCTCGAACTCAGGGAAAGGGGAAGCTTTCTTT; CDR3aa: CASSSNSGKGEAFF
abundance: -; j_gene: TRBJ2-3; d_gene: TRBD2; len: 17; v_gene: TRBV4-1; CDR3nt: TGCGCCAGCAGCCTCGTACCTAGCGGGGGGTCTGCAGATACGCAGTATTTT; CDR3aa: CASSLVPSGGSADTQYF
abundance: -; j_gene: TRBJ2-3; d_gene: TRBD2; len: 17; v_gene: TRBV28; CDR3nt: TGTGCCAGCAGTTTAACGGGAGGGGGGCATAGCACAGATACGCAGTATTTT; CDR3aa: CASSLTGGGHSTDTQYF
abundance: -; j_gene: TRBJ2-1; d_gene: TRBD2; len: 16; v_gene: TRBV29-1; CDR3nt: TGCAGCGTTGAAGATTCTAGCGGGAGGTTCTACAATGAGCAGTTCTTC; CDR3aa: CSVEDSSGRFYNEQFF
abundance: few; j_gene: TRBJ2-1; d_gene: TRBD2; len: 15; v_gene: TRBV29-1; CDR3nt: TGCAGCGTTGAACTGGCGGGGAGGGCCTACAATGAGCAGTTCTTC; CDR3aa: CSVELAGRAYNEQFF